The text below deals with one T cell receptor (beta chain). The data were taken from a study of blood T cell repertoires in COVID-19. Study at large: In each case, the material was cDNA or gDNA derived from T cells, B-cell-depleted T cells, or PBMCs.

Profiled with immunoSEQ multiplex PCR; TCRdb holds only in-frame clones, not every one. Of approximately 300,000 clones listed, approximately 86% are singletons. Per the germline V gene, CDR1 is SGHNT and CDR2 is YYREEE (reference sequence). The CDR3 is 17 amino acids. V gave up 4 bases and J gave up 4 bases, with 18 bases separating them. V gene TRBV5-4 combines with J gene TRBJ2-6, with D possibly matching TRBD2 (6 bases). The material sequenced was peripheral blood. The TCR sequence derives from a woman in her forties or fifties with active or convalescent COVID-19. The CDR3 reads CASSPTAAGTGANVLTF. In DNA form, the CDR3 reads TGTGCCAGCAGCCCCACCGCTGCGGGGACCGGGGCCAACGTCCTGACTTTC.